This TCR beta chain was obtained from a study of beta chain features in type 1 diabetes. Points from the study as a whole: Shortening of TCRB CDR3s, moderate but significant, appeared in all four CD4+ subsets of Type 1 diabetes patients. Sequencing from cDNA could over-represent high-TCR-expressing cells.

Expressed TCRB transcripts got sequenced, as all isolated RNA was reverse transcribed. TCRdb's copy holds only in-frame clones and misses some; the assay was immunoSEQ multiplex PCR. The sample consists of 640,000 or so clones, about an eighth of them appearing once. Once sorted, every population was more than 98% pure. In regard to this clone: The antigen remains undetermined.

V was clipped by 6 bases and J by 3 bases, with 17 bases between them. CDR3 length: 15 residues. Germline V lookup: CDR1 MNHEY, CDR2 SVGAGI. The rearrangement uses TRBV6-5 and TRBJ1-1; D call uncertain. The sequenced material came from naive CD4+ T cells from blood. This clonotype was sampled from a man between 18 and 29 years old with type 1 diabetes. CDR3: CASSNLSPVHTEAFF. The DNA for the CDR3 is TGTGCCAGCAGCAACCTTTCTCCAGTGCACACTGAAGCTTTCTTT.